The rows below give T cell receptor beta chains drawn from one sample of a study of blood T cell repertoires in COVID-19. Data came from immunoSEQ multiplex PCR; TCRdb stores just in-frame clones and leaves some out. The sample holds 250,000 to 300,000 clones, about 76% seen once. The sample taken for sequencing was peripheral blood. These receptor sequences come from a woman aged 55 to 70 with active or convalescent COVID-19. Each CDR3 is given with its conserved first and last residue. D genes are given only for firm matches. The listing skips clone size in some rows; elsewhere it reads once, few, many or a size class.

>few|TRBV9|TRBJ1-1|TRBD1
CASSVAGGAGTEAFF
TGTGCCAGCAGCGTGGCAGGGGGCGCCGGCACTGAAGCTTTCTTT
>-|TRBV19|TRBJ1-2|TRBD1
CASSRDRVSYGYTF
TGTGCCAGTAGTCGGGACAGGGTGAGCTATGGCTACACCTTC
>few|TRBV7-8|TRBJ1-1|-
CASSPNAKGVGNTEAFF
TGTGCCAGCAGTCCCAATGCCAAGGGAGTCGGGAACACTGAAGCTTTCTTT
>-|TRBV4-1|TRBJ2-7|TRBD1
CASSQLPGQGHEQYF
TGCGCCAGCAGCCAATTACCGGGACAGGGCCACGAGCAGTACTTC
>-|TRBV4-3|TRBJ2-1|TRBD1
CASSQIRGPYPQFF
TGCGCCAGCAGCCAAATCAGGGGGCCTTACCCTCAGTTCTTC
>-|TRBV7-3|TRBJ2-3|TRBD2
CASSLIAGGPADTQYF
TGTGCCAGCAGCTTAATAGCGGGGGGGCCTGCAGATACGCAGTATTTT
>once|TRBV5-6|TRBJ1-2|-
CASSPGQPANYGYTF
TGTGCCAGCAGCCCAGGACAGCCAGCTAACTATGGCTACACCTTC
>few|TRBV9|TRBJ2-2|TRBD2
CASSAVAGSNSGELFF
TGTGCCAGCAGCGCTGTAGCGGGGTCTAATTCGGGGGAGCTGTTTTTT
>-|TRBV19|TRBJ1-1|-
CASSIDRGGGSNTEAFF
TGTGCCAGTAGTATAGATCGGGGCGGGGGTTCGAACACTGAAGCTTTCTTT
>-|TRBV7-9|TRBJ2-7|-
CASSPEYSFQGYF
TGTGCCAGCAGCCCCGAATACAGTTTCCAGGGGTACTTC
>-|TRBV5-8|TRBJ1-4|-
CASSLALLSTNEKLFF
TGTGCCAGCAGCTTGGCTCTGTTATCAACTAATGAAAAACTGTTTTTT
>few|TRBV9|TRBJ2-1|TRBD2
CASSVTSGGEQFF
TGTGCCAGCAGCGTGACTAGCGGGGGTGAGCAGTTCTTC
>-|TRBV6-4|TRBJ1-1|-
CASRANRYTEAFF
TGTGCCAGCAGGGCCAACAGGTACACTGAAGCTTTCTTT
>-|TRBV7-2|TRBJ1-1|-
CASSLVGGYEAFF
TGTGCCAGCAGCTTAGTAGGGGGTTATGAAGCTTTCTTT
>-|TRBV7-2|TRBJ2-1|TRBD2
CASRLAGGYNEQFF
TGTGCCAGCAGACTAGCGGGGGGCTACAATGAGCAGTTCTTC
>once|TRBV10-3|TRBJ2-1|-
CAISADSYNEQFF
TGTGCCATCAGTGCGGACAGCTACAATGAGCAGTTCTTC
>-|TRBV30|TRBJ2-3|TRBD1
CAWRTGQSTDTQYF
TGTGCCTGGCGGACAGGGCAAAGCACAGATACGCAGTATTTT
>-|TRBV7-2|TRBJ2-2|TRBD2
CASSLALAGASANTGELFF
TGTGCCAGCAGCTTGGCACTAGCGGGGGCCAGCGCGAACACCGGGGAGCTGTTTTTT
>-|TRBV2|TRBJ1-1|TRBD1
CASSWDRGDTEAFF
TGTGCCAGCAGTTGGGACAGGGGAGACACTGAAGCTTTCTTT
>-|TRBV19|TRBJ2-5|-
CASSYQGRSQETQYF
TGTGCCAGTAGTTACCAGGGGCGTTCTCAAGAGACCCAGTACTTC
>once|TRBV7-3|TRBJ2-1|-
CASSLSGAPGNEQFF
TGTGCCAGCAGCTTAAGCGGGGCCCCGGGAAATGAGCAGTTCTTC
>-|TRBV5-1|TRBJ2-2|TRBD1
CASSTGQVTNTGELFF
TGCGCCAGCAGCACCGGACAGGTTACGAACACCGGGGAGCTGTTTTTT
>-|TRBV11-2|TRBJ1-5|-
CASSLVQGFSNQPQHF
TGTGCCAGCAGCTTAGTGCAGGGTTTTAGCAATCAGCCCCAGCATTTT
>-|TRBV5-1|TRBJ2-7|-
CASSLDLSSSYEQYF
TGCGCCAGCAGCTTGGACTTATCGAGCTCCTACGAGCAGTACTTC
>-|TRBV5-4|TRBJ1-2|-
CASSLRAGRYYGYTF
TGTGCCAGCAGCTTGCGTGCGGGCCGGTACTATGGCTACACCTTC
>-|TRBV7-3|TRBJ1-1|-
CASSLSPGSNTEAFF
TGTGCCAGCAGCTTATCTCCAGGAAGCAACACTGAAGCTTTCTTT
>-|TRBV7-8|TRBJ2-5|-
CASSLEQVETQYF
TGTGCCAGCAGCTTAGAACAGGTCGAGACCCAGTACTTC
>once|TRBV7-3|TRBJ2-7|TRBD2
CASSRAGGSYEQYF
TGTGCCAGCAGTCGTGCGGGGGGTTCCTACGAGCAGTACTTC
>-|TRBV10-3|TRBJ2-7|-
CAISEWQVRSGEQYF
TGTGCCATCAGTGAGTGGCAGGTAAGGTCTGGCGAGCAGTACTTC
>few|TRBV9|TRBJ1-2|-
CASSVDTGRSYGYTF
TGTGCCAGCAGCGTAGATACAGGCCGCTCCTATGGCTACACCTTC
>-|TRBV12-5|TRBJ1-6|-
CASGLVLGRVLNSPLHF
TGTGCTAGTGGTTTGGTACTCGGCAGGGTCTTAAATTCACCCCTCCACTTT
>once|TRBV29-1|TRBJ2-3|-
CSVINKQGTTDTQYF
TGCAGCGTTATAAACAAACAGGGTACCACAGATACGCAGTATTTT
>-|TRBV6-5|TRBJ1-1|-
CASSYAPGTTEAFF
TGTGCCAGCAGTTACGCCCCGGGTACCACTGAAGCTTTCTTT
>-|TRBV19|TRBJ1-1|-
CASSIDLGRGLTEAFF
TGTGCCAGTAGTATAGATCTCGGCAGGGGTCTTACTGAAGCTTTCTTT
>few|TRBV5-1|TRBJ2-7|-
CASSFRDTAFYEQYF
TGCGCCAGCAGCTTCCGGGACACGGCTTTCTACGAGCAGTACTTC
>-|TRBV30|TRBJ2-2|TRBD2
CAWGGGGTYTGELFF
TGTGCCTGGGGCGGGGGGGGCACCTACACCGGGGAGCTGTTTTTT
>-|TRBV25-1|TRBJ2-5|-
CASSDGGLGETQYF
TGTGCCAGCAGTGACGGGGGACTTGGGGAGACCCAGTACTTC
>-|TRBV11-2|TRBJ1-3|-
CASSLDRQGHTIYF
TGTGCCAGCAGCTTAGATCGCCAGGGCCACACCATATATTTT
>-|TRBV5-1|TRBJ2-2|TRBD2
CASSVTSGGNTGELFF
TGCGCCAGCAGCGTTACTAGCGGGGGGAACACCGGGGAGCTGTTTTTT
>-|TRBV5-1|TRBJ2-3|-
CASSLDRATSDTQYF
TGCGCCAGCAGCTTGGACAGGGCCACGTCAGATACGCAGTATTTT
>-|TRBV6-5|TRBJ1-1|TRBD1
CASSTGTGGRTEAFF
TGTGCCAGCAGCACCGGGACAGGGGGACGGACTGAAGCTTTCTTT
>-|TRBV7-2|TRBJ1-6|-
CASSLPLLGDNSPLHF
TGTGCCAGCAGCTTACCCCTCCTGGGAGACAATTCACCCCTCCACTTT
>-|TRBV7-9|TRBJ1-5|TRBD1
CASSRGQGADDRSPYNQPQHF
TGTGCCAGCAGCAGAGGACAGGGGGCGGATGACCGTTCTCCCTATAATCAGCCCCAGCATTTT
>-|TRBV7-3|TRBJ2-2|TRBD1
CASKRDSNTGELFF
TGTGCCAGCAAACGGGACAGCAACACCGGGGAGCTGTTTTTT
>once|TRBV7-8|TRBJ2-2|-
CASSLLGANTGELFF
TGTGCCAGCAGCTTACTGGGAGCGAACACCGGGGAGCTGTTTTTT
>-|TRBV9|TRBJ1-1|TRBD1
CASSVGGRGDTEAFF
TGTGCCAGCAGCGTAGGTGGCAGGGGGGACACTGAAGCTTTCTTT
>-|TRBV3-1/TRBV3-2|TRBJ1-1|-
CASSQETRRAFF
TGTGCCAGCAGCCAGGAGACGCGTAGGGCTTTCTTT
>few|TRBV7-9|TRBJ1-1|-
CASSLLQNTEAFF
TGTGCCAGCAGCTTATTACAGAACACTGAAGCTTTCTTT
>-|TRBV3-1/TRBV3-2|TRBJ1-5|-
CASSQGPRVGYSNQPQHF
TGTGCCAGCAGCCAAGGGCCCAGGGTGGGGTATAGCAATCAGCCCCAGCATTTT
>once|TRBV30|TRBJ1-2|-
CAWSPGMNYGYTF
TGTGCCTGGAGTCCAGGGATGAACTATGGCTACACCTTC
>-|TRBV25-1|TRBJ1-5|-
CASSDRGNQPQHF
TGTGCCAGCAGTGACAGGGGAAACCAGCCCCAGCATTTT
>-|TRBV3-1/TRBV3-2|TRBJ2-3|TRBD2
CASSHSRRASGGTDTQYF
TGTGCCAGCAGCCACTCAAGGCGGGCTAGCGGGGGTACAGATACGCAGTATTTT
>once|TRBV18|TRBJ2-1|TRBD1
CASSALITGQGSVNEQFF
TGTGCCAGCTCAGCATTGATAACGGGACAGGGAAGTGTCAATGAGCAGTTCTTC
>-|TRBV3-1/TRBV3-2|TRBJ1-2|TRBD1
CASSQAIRTGHLGYTF
TGTGCCAGCAGCCAAGCGATTCGGACAGGACATTTAGGCTACACCTTC
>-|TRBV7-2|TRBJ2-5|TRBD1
CASSSPGGAAETQYF
TGTGCCAGCAGCTCCCCAGGGGGCGCGGCGGAGACCCAGTACTTC